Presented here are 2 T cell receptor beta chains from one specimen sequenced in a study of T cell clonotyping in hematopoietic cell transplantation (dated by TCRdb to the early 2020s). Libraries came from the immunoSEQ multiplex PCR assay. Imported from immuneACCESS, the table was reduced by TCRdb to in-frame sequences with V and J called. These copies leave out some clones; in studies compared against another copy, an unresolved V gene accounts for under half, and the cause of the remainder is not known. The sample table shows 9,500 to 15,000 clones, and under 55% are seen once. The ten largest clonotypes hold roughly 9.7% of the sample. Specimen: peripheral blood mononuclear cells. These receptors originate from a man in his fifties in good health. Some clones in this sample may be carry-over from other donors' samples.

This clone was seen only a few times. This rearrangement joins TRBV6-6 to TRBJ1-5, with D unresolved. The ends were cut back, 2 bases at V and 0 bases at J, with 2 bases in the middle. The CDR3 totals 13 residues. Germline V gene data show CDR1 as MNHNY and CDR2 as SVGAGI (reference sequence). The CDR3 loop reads CASSYGSNQPQHF. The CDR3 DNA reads TGTGCCAGCAGTTACGGTAGCAATCAGCCCCAGCATTTT.

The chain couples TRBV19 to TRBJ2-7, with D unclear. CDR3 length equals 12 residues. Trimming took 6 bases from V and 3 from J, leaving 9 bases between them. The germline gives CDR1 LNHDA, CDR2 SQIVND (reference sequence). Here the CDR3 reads CASSLDGYEQYF. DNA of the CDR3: TGTGCCAGTAGCCTTGACGGCTACGAGCAGTACTTC.